What follows are 24 T cell receptor beta chains derived from one specimen sequenced in a study of blood T cell repertoires in COVID-19. Clones were read by immunoSEQ multiplex PCR, and TCRdb kept only the in-frame ones, dropping some. The data hold about 70,000 clones, with roughly 80% observed a single time. The sequenced material came from peripheral blood. The receptor set was obtained from a man between 65 and 85 years old who had recovered from COVID-19.

This clone has a single count. DNA for the CDR3: TGTGCCAGCTCACCAGGACAGGAAGACAATGAGCAGTTCTTC. Its protein is CASSPGQEDNEQFF. The V call is TRBV18, the J call TRBJ2-1; 7 nucleotides match TRBD1. Trimming at V came to 2 bases and at J to 5 bases, leaving 3 bases not matched to a gene. CDR1 KGHSH and CDR2 LQKENI come from the germline V gene. The CDR3 contains 14 residues.

This sequence joins TRBV28 and TRBJ2-1, with 10 bases that match TRBD2. This CDR3 is 15 amino acids long. Germline V lookup: CDR1 MDHEN, CDR2 SYDVKM. The V gene end was trimmed by 5 bases and the J gene end by 8 bases; junction bases not matched to a gene: 9. The CDR3: CASSVAGGPWDEQFF. The CDR3 DNA sequence: TGTGCCAGCAGTGTAGCGGGGGGCCCGTGGGATGAGCAGTTCTTC.

The CDR3 here is CSVENNSYEQYF. The DNA of the CDR3 is TGCAGCGTCGAGAATAATAGCTACGAGCAGTACTTC. The chain carries TRBV29-1 and TRBJ2-7; unclear D gene. There are 12 residues in the CDR3. Trimming left V 6 bases short and J 3 bases short, with 12 bases between. Germline values: CDR1 SQVTM, CDR2 ANQGSEA.

This rearrangement joins TRBV30 to TRBJ1-2, with 7 nucleotides matching TRBD1. The junction had 7 bases not matched to a gene; V was cut back by 3 bases and J by 3 bases. The CDR3 runs to 14 residues. CDR1 and CDR2 from the germline V gene are GTSNPN and SVGIG (reference sequence). CDR3 nucleotides: TGTGCCTGGAGGGAATTAGACAGGGACTATGGCTACACCTTC. It encodes CAWRELDRDYGYTF.

This rearrangement joins TRBV7-2 to TRBJ2-1; possibly TRBD2 for D (6 bases). The CDR3 extends over 15 amino acids. Per the germline V gene, CDR1 is SGHTA and CDR2 is FQGNSA. V lost 5 bases and J 5 bases, leaving 16 bases between the germline ends. CDR3 in DNA: TGTGCCAGCAGCCCCTCCGGGGGAACAGACAATGAGCAGTTCTTC. Amino acid sequence: CASSPSGGTDNEQFF.

V is TRBV28 and J is TRBJ1-2, with 9 bases matching TRBD1. The CDR3 loop spans 16 amino acids. Germline V gives CDR1 MDHEN, CDR2 SYDVKM. J was trimmed by 4 bases and V by 5 bases; bases with no gene match: 11. This chain's CDR3 is CASSRDRVRSFYGYTF. CDR3 DNA: TGTGCCAGCAGTAGGGACAGGGTGAGGAGCTTCTATGGCTACACCTTC.

The rearrangement uses TRBV30 and TRBJ1-2; the D gene is possibly TRBD1 (5 bases). Trimming took 2 bases from V and 8 from J, leaving 15 bases between them. The CDR3 is made up of 13 amino acids. The germline V gene encodes CDR1 GTSNPN and CDR2 SVGIG (reference sequence). The CDR3 DNA is TGTGCCTGGAGTCCGACCGGGACTGAAGGCTACACCTTC. It codes for CAWSPTGTEGYTF. Based on the CDR3 plus reference TRBV30 and TRBJ1-2, the full variable domain is SQTIHQWPATLVQPVGSPLSLECTVEGTSNPNLYWYRQAAGRGLQLLFYSVGIGQISSEVPQNLSASRPQDRQFILSSKKLLLSDSGFYLCAWSPTGTEGYTFGSGTRLTVV.

This clone was found a few times. This rearrangement joins TRBV7-9 to TRBJ2-3; 7 nucleotides agree with TRBD1. Germline lookup yields CDR1 SEHNR and CDR2 FQNEAQ (reference sequence). This CDR3 is 12 amino acids long. V shed 3 bases and J 9 bases; nucleotides not matched to a gene: 3. The CDR3 region is CASSLTGYTQYF. The DNA for the CDR3 is TGTGCCAGCAGCTTGACAGGGTACACGCAGTATTTT.

This chain links TRBV6-5 with TRBJ2-7, with 8 nucleotides matching TRBD1. V shed 2 bases and J 3 bases; nucleotides not matched to a gene: 3. The CDR3 consists of 14 residues. Germline V lookup: CDR1 MNHEY, CDR2 SVGAGI. In DNA form, the CDR3 reads TGTGCCAGCAGTTACGCCGACAGGGGCTACGAGCAGTACTTC. Amino acid sequence: CASSYADRGYEQYF.

The chain links TRBV7-2 to TRBJ1-4; 7 positions agree with TRBD1. Germline trimming cut 2 bases from V and 2 bases from J; bases unmatched to any gene: 5. Germline assignment: CDR1 SGHTA and CDR2 FQGNSA. The length of the CDR3 is 16 residues. The chain's CDR3 is CASSLSGGGTNEKLFF. CDR3 nucleotide sequence: TGTGCCAGCAGCTTAAGTGGAGGGGGCACTAATGAAAAACTGTTTTTT.

The chain has TRBV5-1 and TRBJ2-2, with 15 bases identical to TRBD2. J lost 3 bases, V lost 4 bases, and 7 bases had no gene match. In germline, CDR1 is SGHRS, CDR2 YFSETQ. The CDR3 length is 18 residues. The CDR3 here is CASSLRTSGRVDTGELFF. CDR3 nucleotides: TGCGCCAGCAGCCTAAGGACTAGCGGGAGGGTCGACACCGGGGAGCTGTTTTTT.

V and J are TRBV6-5 and TRBJ2-2; D perhaps matches TRBD2 (6 bases). Germline assignment: CDR1 MNHEY and CDR2 SVGAGI. V lost 2 bases and J lost 7, with 8 bases in between. This CDR3 region has 13 residues. CDR3 sequence (DNA): TGTGCCAGCAGTTACCGGCGGGACGGGGAGCTGTTTTTT. Translated, it gives CASSYRRDGELFF.

The chain carries TRBV2 and TRBJ1-2, with 8 positions matching TRBD1. Losses at the gene ends were 6 bases for V and 2 bases for J; bases not matched to a gene: 5. The CDR3 runs to 14 residues. The germline gives CDR1 SNHLY, CDR2 FYNNEI. The CDR3 nucleotides are TGTGCCAGCAGCTGGGACAGGACCAACTATGGCTACACCTTC. This codes for CASSWDRTNYGYTF.

The count of this clone is one. The rearrangement uses TRBV5-1 and TRBJ2-7, with TRBD2 identical over 12 bases. Germline values: CDR1 SGHRS, CDR2 YFSETQ. Trimming took 5 bases from V and 3 from J; bases not matched to a gene: 3. CDR3 size: 14 residues. CDR3: CASRLTSGSYEQYF. CDR3 nucleotides: TGCGCCAGCAGACTGACTAGCGGGAGCTACGAGCAGTACTTC.

The chain links TRBV7-9 to TRBJ1-3; D gene ambiguous. The V end lost 2 bases, the J end lost 0 bases, and 11 bases lay between the germline ends. The CDR3 runs 16 residues. The germline CDR1 and CDR2 sequences are SEHNR and FQNEAQ (reference sequence). DNA for the CDR3: TGTGCCAGCAGCTTATCATTAACAGTCTCTGGAAACACCATATATTTT. Amino acid sequence: CASSLSLTVSGNTIYF.

The V gene is TRBV18, the J gene TRBJ1-1; D is possibly TRBD1 (6 bases). CDR1 KGHSH and CDR2 LQKENI come from the germline V gene. The CDR3 loop spans 18 amino acids. Trimming shortened V by 4 bases and J by 7 bases, and 28 bases separated the two germline ends. The CDR3 loop is CASSRDPKTTDRMDEAFF. CDR3 DNA: TGTGCCAGCTCACGTGACCCAAAAACTACGGACAGAATGGATGAAGCTTTCTTT.

The gene calls are TRBV7-2 and TRBJ2-5; TRBD2 is a possible D gene (5 bases). The V end lost 5 bases, the J end lost 1 base, and 8 bases lay between the germline ends. The CDR3 runs 13 residues. Per the germline V gene, CDR1 is SGHTA and CDR2 is FQGNSA. DNA for the CDR3: TGTGCCAGCAGCCGGACTGTCCAAGAGACCCAGTACTTC. Translating it yields CASSRTVQETQYF.

The J gene is TRBJ2-3, the V gene TRBV10-1; 10 bases line up with TRBD2. The CDR3 spans 17 residues. Germline V gene sequence: CDR1 WNHNN, CDR2 SYGVQD (reference sequence). V lost 7 bases, J lost 4 bases, and 14 bases stayed unmatched. CDR3 nucleotides: TGCGCCAGCAATACTTGGAAAAGCGGGAGGGCAGCAGATACGCAGTATTTT. Protein sequence: CASNTWKSGRAADTQYF.

The chain recombines TRBV30 with TRBJ1-4; D unclear. Germline loops: CDR1 GTSNPN, CDR2 SVGIG (reference sequence). V lost 5 bases and J lost 2, with 18 bases in between. The CDR3 totals 16 residues. CDR3 nucleotides: TGTGCCTGGTTACCGCGCGGGGAAGCTACTAATGAAAAACTGTTTTTT. Translation: CAWLPRGEATNEKLFF.

V usage is TRBV7-9 and J usage is TRBJ2-7; D is perhaps TRBD1 (6 bases). V lost 1 base and J 5 bases, leaving 9 bases between the germline ends. This CDR3 comprises 13 residues. CDR1 is SEHNR and CDR2 is FQNEAQ in the germline V gene (reference sequence). CDR3 DNA: TGTGCCAGCAGCTTAGAATGGGGGCACGAGCAGTACTTC. Its translation is CASSLEWGHEQYF.

This chain joins TRBV19 and TRBJ2-2; the match to TRBD1 covers 7 bases. The germline V gene encodes CDR1 LNHDA and CDR2 SQIVND (reference sequence). This CDR3 has 16 amino acids. Unmatched junction bases numbered 7, after V lost 2 bases and J lost 4 bases. CDR3 DNA: TGTGCCAGTAGTATATTATGGGACAGATTCACCGGGGAGCTGTTTTTT. Encoded protein: CASSILWDRFTGELFF.

This chain joins TRBV5-5 and TRBJ2-4, with 10 bases that match TRBD1. Trimming took 2 bases from V and 0 from J; bases not matched to a gene: 5. This CDR3 is 17 amino acids long. CDR1 is SGHKS, CDR2 YYEKEE, per germline (reference sequence). CDR3 nucleotide sequence: TGTGCCAGCAGCTTAGAGACAGGGGGCGAAGCCAAAAACATTCAGTACTTC. Residues: CASSLETGGEAKNIQYF.

This clone was seen more than once but under ten times. The V call is TRBV7-2, the J call TRBJ2-3, with 11 nucleotides matching TRBD2. Trimming cost V 2 bases and J 9 bases; bases outside gene matches: 7. Germline CDR1 SGHTA, CDR2 FQGNSA. The CDR3 runs 15 residues. In DNA, the CDR3 is TGTGCCAGCAGCTTATGGGCACTAGCGGGAGAGACGCAGTATTTT. Its translation: CASSLWALAGETQYF.

The V gene is TRBV11-2, the J gene TRBJ2-5, with D possibly TRBD2 on 5 matching bases. Germline CDR1 and CDR2: SGHAT and FQNNGV. V was trimmed by 3 bases and J by 4 bases, leaving 15 bases between them. The CDR3 loop spans 15 amino acids. The CDR3: CASSFGLHRRETQYF. DNA for the CDR3: TGTGCCAGCAGCTTTGGACTCCATCGACGAGAGACCCAGTACTTC.